This T cell receptor beta chain came from a study of blood T cell repertoires in COVID-19 (TCRdb year 2020). A note on the overall study: Collaborator samples came from the United States, Italy and Spain and covered acute and convalescent phases of COVID-19. The prospective study material was composed of cDNA or gDNA derived from T cells, B-cell-depleted T cells, or PBMCs. Deeply sampled blood TCRbeta repertoires from subjects exposed to, actively infected with, or recovered from COVID-19 were included in the dataset. The repertoires were released in a freely available public database meant as a resource for research on the immune response to SARS-CoV-2. Samples were obtained from the ongoing ImmuneRACE study (first 160 participants) and from 1,254 subjects provided by 6 global collaborators. A de-identified subject ID, COVID-19 status, age in years and sex were almost always included in the sample metadata. Where available, HLA class I and class II types were obtained from metadata supplied by the sample provider rather than from assay-based typing. What the research found in general, with its limitations: The quantity of clinical and demographic metadata differed by source and by participant and was supplied without curation.

In the prospective study, participants were roughly 18 to 100 years old, resided in 25 or so geographic areas of the United States, and were enrolled through a virtual design. In the prospective study, participants were assigned to cohorts based on the clinical history participants reported in a screening survey and a study questionnaire. ImmuneRACE Cohort 3 recovered participants were defined by two consecutive negative NP/OP PCR tests, healthcare professional clearance, or symptom resolution. Each participant in the prospective study had whole blood, serum and a nasopharyngeal or oropharyngeal swab collected by mobile phlebotomists. Additional blood draws and questionnaires over an approximately two-month period could optionally be provided by prospective study participants. Before DNA extraction, prospective study blood samples were shipped either frozen or at room temperature. This clone was seen a single time. The target of this receptor is not known. It has no much larger one-base neighbor in the sample; base qualities were not kept.

TCRbeta CDR3 regions were amplified from genomic DNA by means of the immunoSEQ Assay, a bias-controlled multiplex PCR. In the source study's methods: The number of nucleated cells in each sample was estimated from the amplification of reference gene primers within the assay. To quantify the absolute abundance of each unique TCRbeta CDR3 rearrangement, sequence reads were collapsed and filtered. Productive Simpson clonality was computed per sample as the square root of Simpson's diversity index over productive rearrangements. Here the immuneACCESS table is served through TCRdb, limited to in-frame sequences with V and J called. Missing clones are a known gap in these copies; in checked studies unresolved V genes cover under half, and the rest lacks a known reason. D and trimming come from the DNA, and the V and J calls and clone size come from that table. The sample table contains a few hundred thousand clones; only one count was recorded for roughly four fifths of them. Of the sample, 7.5% to 10% falls within the top ten clones.

The CDR3 measures 15 amino acids from cysteine to phenylalanine. Just the 45-base CDR3 DNA is kept, in frame starting at base 1. The germline V gene supplies CDR1 SGHDN and CDR2 FVKESK. The V end loses 0 bases and the J end loses 5 bases, and a stretch of 13 bases separates them. The receptor's source is a man aged 35 to 55 who had recovered from COVID-19. Input material: PBMCs or T cells enriched from blood (not recorded which). The rearrangement combines TRBV14 with TRBJ2-5; the D region possibly corresponds to TRBD1 (6 bases align). The CDR3 reads CASSQDGGQRETQYF. In nucleotide form, the sequence is TGTGCCAGCAGCCAAGATGGGGGCCAACGTGAGACCCAGTACTTC.